Shown below are 27 T cell receptor beta chains from a single sample sequenced in a study of cytomegalovirus exposure and HLA in healthy donors. PCR used 60 Vbeta primers and 13 Jbeta primers. The repertoire was sequenced with immunoSEQ multiplex PCR; TCRdb's copy has only in-frame clones and lacks some. The sample carries about 130,000 clones, approximately 80% recorded once. The sequencing sample was made of PBMCs. The receptors originated from a human donor in good health.

The chain links TRBV6-5 to TRBJ2-7, with 7 bases matching TRBD1. V lost 2 bases, J lost 3 bases, and 4 bases stayed unmatched. The CDR3 consists of 14 residues. Germline lookup yields CDR1 MNHEY and CDR2 SVGAGI. CDR3 region: CASSYRDRGYEQYF. As DNA, the CDR3 is TGTGCCAGCAGTTACCGGGACAGAGGCTACGAGCAGTACTTC.

The chain employs TRBV7-7 and TRBJ1-4; D gene ambiguous. V was trimmed by 5 bases and J by 6 bases, leaving 10 bases between them. The CDR3 runs to 13 residues. CDR1 SSHAT and CDR2 FNYEAQ come from the germline V gene (reference sequence). The CDR3 is CASSPDGDEKLFF. As DNA, the CDR3 is TGTGCCAGCAGCCCTGACGGAGATGAAAAACTGTTTTTT. Filled out from reference TRBV7-7 and TRBJ1-4, the complete variable domain reads GAGVSQSPRYKVTKRGQDVTLRCDPISSHATLYWYQQALGQGPEFLTYFNYEAQPDKSGLPSDRFSAERPEGSISTLTIQRTEQRDSAMYRCASSPDGDEKLFFGSGTQLSVL.

The chain combines TRBV5-6 with TRBJ2-2, with TRBD2 identical over 9 bases. The germline gives CDR1 SGHDT, CDR2 YYEEEE. The CDR3 totals 16 residues. J gave up 4 bases and V 0 bases, and 4 bases lay outside the gene matches. CDR3: CASSLVPSGATGELFF. The CDR3 region has the DNA TGTGCCAGCAGCTTGGTTCCTAGCGGGGCCACCGGGGAGCTGTTTTTT.

The V and J genes are TRBV29-1 and TRBJ2-5; 8 bases match TRBD2. With V trimmed by 3 bases and J by 3 bases, 9 bases remained unmatched. CDR3 length: 15 residues. Per the germline V gene, CDR1 is SQVTM and CDR2 is ANQGSEA. CDR3 amino acids: CSVERASGPEETQYF. The CDR3 DNA follows: TGCAGCGTTGAGCGGGCTAGCGGGCCAGAAGAGACCCAGTACTTC.

The gene calls are TRBV2 and TRBJ1-2, with D possibly being TRBD1 (5 bases). The CDR3 extends over 15 amino acids. V was cut by 8 bases and J by 4 bases, with 20 bases left in between. Germline V gene data show CDR1 as SNHLY and CDR2 as FYNNEI. The chain's CDR3 is CASYGRQKNLYGYTF. The CDR3 region has the DNA TGTGCCAGCTATGGCCGACAGAAAAACCTCTATGGCTACACCTTC.

The rearrangement joins TRBV27 to TRBJ1-5, with D possibly TRBD1 on 5 matching bases. V was clipped by 2 bases and J by 9 bases, with 14 bases between them. CDR3 length equals 14 residues. Germline lookup yields CDR1 MNHEY and CDR2 SMNVEV (reference sequence). The CDR3 spells CASSLGGGFGPQHF. CDR3 in DNA: TGTGCCAGCAGTTTAGGGGGAGGTTTTGGGCCCCAGCATTTT.

CDR3 DNA: TGTGCCAGCAGCGATCAAACGAGACAGGGAAGGGATGGCTACACCTTC. Its protein product is CASSDQTRQGRDGYTF. The rearrangement uses TRBV13 and TRBJ1-2; TRBD1 matches at 7 bases. J lost 6 bases, V lost 5 bases, and 15 bases had no gene match. This CDR3 is 16 amino acids long. Per the germline V gene, CDR1 is PRHDT and CDR2 is FYEKMQ (reference sequence).

This clone has a handful of counts. The chain uses TRBV19 and TRBJ1-5, with a possible D match to TRBD1 (6 bases). Deletions cut 5 bases from V and 2 bases from J, with 13 bases between. The germline V gene has CDR1 LNHDA and CDR2 SQIVND (reference sequence). The CDR3 is 15 residues long. The CDR3 protein is CASSWGRGGNQPQHF. The CDR3, as DNA: TGTGCCAGTAGTTGGGGGCGGGGGGGCAATCAGCCCCAGCATTTT.

The V and J genes are TRBV19 and TRBJ1-2, with 7 bases that match TRBD1. Per germline, CDR1 LNHDA and CDR2 SQIVND (reference sequence). With 10 bases clipped from V and 10 bases from J, the junction kept 9 bases outside the gene matches. There are 11 residues in the CDR3. The CDR3 here is CAITTGLDYTF. CDR3 DNA sequence: TGTGCCATCACGACAGGGTTGGACTACACCTTC.

J is TRBJ1-3 and V is TRBV11-2; D is possibly TRBD1 (6 bases). With 1 base removed from V and 4 bases from J, the gap between germline ends came to 17 bases. The CDR3 totals 17 residues. Germline CDR1 is SGHAT and CDR2 is FQNNGV. CDR3 coding DNA: TGTGCCAGCAGCTTAGGATGGGGACAACAGAGGGGAAACACCATATATTTT. This encodes CASSLGWGQQRGNTIYF.

The gene calls are TRBV6-5 and TRBJ2-1; 7 bases agree with TRBD2. The CDR3 spans 12 residues. V shed 6 bases and J 10 bases; nucleotides not matched to a gene: 6. From germline, CDR1 is MNHEY and CDR2 SVGAGI. The CDR3 DNA follows: TGTGCCAGCAGCGGAACACTAGCGGAGCAGTTCTTC. It specifies CASSGTLAEQFF.

This chain connects TRBV10-2 to TRBJ1-2; 7 bases fit TRBD1. The germline V gene encodes CDR1 WSHSY and CDR2 SAAADI. The length of the CDR3 is 13 residues. V lost 2 bases and J lost 9; bases outside the gene matches: 6. The CDR3 sequence is CASSERDRLCYTF. CDR3 coding DNA: TGCGCCAGCAGTGAGAGGGACAGACTATGCTACACCTTC.

This chain joins TRBV4-1 and TRBJ2-7; D not resolved. The germline gives CDR1 MGHRA, CDR2 YSYEKL. The CDR3 covers 14 residues. Trimming shortened V by 3 bases and J by 1 base, and 10 bases separated the two germline ends. As DNA, the CDR3 is TGCGCCAGCAGCCACGAACCGCGATCCTACGAGCAGTACTTC. Amino acids: CASSHEPRSYEQYF.

This clone has only one observation. The chain couples TRBV11-2 to TRBJ1-4; D might be TRBD1 (5 bases). This CDR3 contains 14 residues. Germline V gene data show CDR1 as SGHAT and CDR2 as FQNNGV. Trimming left V 5 bases short and J 6 bases short, with 13 bases between. The CDR3 DNA sequence: TGTGCCAGCAGCCCCCCCGACAGTTATGAAAAACTGTTTTTT. Protein product: CASSPPDSYEKLFF. The entire variable domain, with the rest obtained from reference TRBV11-2 and TRBJ1-4, is as follows: EAGVAQSPRYKIIEKRQSVAFWCNPISGHATLYWYQQILGQGPKLLIQFQNNGVVDDSQLPKDRFSAERLKGVDSTLKIQPAKLEDSAVYLCASSPPDSYEKLFFGSGTQLSVL.

The rearrangement links TRBV5-1 to TRBJ2-3; 9 bases fit TRBD2. There are 16 residues in the CDR3. V lost 4 bases, J lost 0 bases, and 6 bases stayed unmatched. Germline V gene sequence: CDR1 SGHRS, CDR2 YFSETQ. The DNA of the CDR3 is TGCGCCAGCAGCACCCGGCTAGCGGGGAGCACAGATACGCAGTATTTT. This encodes CASSTRLAGSTDTQYF.

The chain has TRBV6-1 and TRBJ1-5; the D is unclear. Trimming took 9 bases from V and 9 from J, leaving 15 bases between them. This CDR3 contains 12 residues. CDR1 is MNHNS, CDR2 SASEGT, per germline. The CDR3 coding sequence is TGTGCCAGTTCCGCCCTATTGTTGCCCCAGCATTTT. Translated, it gives CASSALLLPQHF.

This clone was recorded once. The rearrangement joins TRBV27 to TRBJ2-3; TRBD2 agrees at 10 bases. V gave up 6 bases and J gave up 4 bases; unmatched junction bases: 10. Germline CDR1 reads MNHEY; CDR2 reads SMNVEV (reference sequence). There are 16 residues in the CDR3. The CDR3 is CASRLRSGGAADTQYF. CDR3 bases: TGTGCCAGCAGGCTAAGGAGCGGGGGGGCCGCAGATACGCAGTATTTT.

The J gene is TRBJ2-2, the V gene TRBV7-3; TRBD1 is a possible D gene (5 bases). V lost 5 bases to trimming and J lost 6 bases, with 13 bases between them. The CDR3 contains 14 residues. Germline CDR1 and CDR2: SGHTA and FQGTGA. CDR3 nucleotides: TGTGCCAGCAGCAAAGGGGCTCTCGCCGGGGAGCTGTTTTTT. As protein: CASSKGALAGELFF.

This sequence joins TRBV29-1 and TRBJ1-2, with 7 bases identical to TRBD1. The CDR3 is 11 residues long. With 3 bases clipped from V and 8 bases from J, the junction kept 3 bases outside the gene matches. Germline V gene lookup returns CDR1 SQVTM and CDR2 ANQGSEA. As DNA, the CDR3 is TGCAGCGTTGACAGGGGGGAGGGCTACACCTTC. This encodes CSVDRGEGYTF. The complete variable domain, with remaining parts taken from reference TRBV29-1 and TRBJ1-2, reads SAVISQKPSRDICQRGTSLTIQCQVDSQVTMMFWYRQQPGQSLTLIATANQGSEATYESGFVIDKFPISRPNLTFSTLTVSNMSPEDSSIYLCSVDRGEGYTFGSGTRLTVV.

The chain combines TRBV7-2 with TRBJ2-1; TRBD2 matches 8 bases. Trimming cost V 3 bases and J 9 bases; bases outside gene matches: 10. Germline V gives CDR1 SGHTA, CDR2 FQGNSA. CDR3 length equals 15 residues. The CDR3 spells CASSFRAGAPAEQFF. CDR3 in DNA: TGTGCCAGCAGCTTCAGAGCGGGGGCACCGGCTGAGCAGTTCTTC.

The chain is built from TRBV10-3 and TRBJ2-7, with 12 bases fitting TRBD2. CDR3 size: 16 residues. In germline, CDR1 is ENHRY, CDR2 SYGVKD. The trim removed 4 bases at V and 0 bases at J, leaving 4 bases unmatched. The CDR3 nucleotides are TGTGCCATCAGTGGGACTAGCGGGGCCGTCTCCTACGAGCAGTACTTC. This translates into CAISGTSGAVSYEQYF.

The chain is built from TRBV4-2 and TRBJ1-2, with D uncertain. Trimming pared 3 bases from V and 7 bases from J, leaving 15 bases between. The CDR3 loop spans 14 amino acids. Germline-derived CDR1 and CDR2 are LGHNA and YNFKEQ. The CDR3 loop reads CASSHLREGSGYTF. The CDR3 DNA sequence: TGTGCCAGCAGCCACCTCCGGGAGGGCTCTGGCTACACCTTC.

The count of this clone is one. The DNA for the CDR3 is TGCGCCAGCAGCTTGGAGGGGGGGGAGCTGTTTTTT. Protein product: CASSLEGGELFF. V is TRBV5-1 and J is TRBJ2-2, with D maybe TRBD1 (5 bases). Germline V gene sequence: CDR1 SGHRS, CDR2 YFSETQ. V lost 0 bases and J 8 bases, leaving 5 bases between the germline ends. The length of the CDR3 is 12 residues.

The chain uses TRBV2 and TRBJ1-1; D possibly corresponds to TRBD1 (5 bases). With 8 bases removed from V and 8 bases from J, the gap between germline ends came to 21 bases. This CDR3 has 14 amino acids. Germline V gene data show CDR1 as SNHLY and CDR2 as FYNNEI. CDR3 nucleotides: TGTGCCAGCGGACCTCGGCGGGGACCCCTGGAAGCTTTCTTT. Translated, it gives CASGPRRGPLEAFF.

This chain links TRBV11-2 with TRBJ1-1; weak D call: TRBD1 (6 bases). The ends were cut back, 0 bases at V and 6 bases at J, with 11 bases in the middle. Per the germline V gene, CDR1 is SGHAT and CDR2 is FQNNGV. The CDR3 is 14 residues long. The CDR3 bases are TGTGCCAGCAGCTTAGAGGGGGCTACGGCTGAAGCTTTCTTT. It specifies CASSLEGATAEAFF.

Comments on this clone: An end of the junction does not agree with germline; a read error may underlie this. The gene calls are TRBV7-9 and TRBJ1-1; no clear D gene. The CDR3 loop spans 12 amino acids. CDR1 and CDR2 from the germline V gene are SEHNR and FQNEAQ (reference sequence). In DNA, the CDR3 is TGTTCCAGCAGCTTTTCGAGCACTGAAGCTTTCTTT. Protein: CSSSFSSTEAFF.

The genes are TRBV5-1 and TRBJ1-1; D is uncertain. The CDR3 consists of 11 residues. Trimming took off 6 bases at V and 1 base at J, with 4 bases between the two ends. Germline V gives CDR1 SGHRS, CDR2 YFSETQ. The CDR3 is CASTGNTEAFF. CDR3 bases: TGCGCCAGCACAGGGAACACTGAAGCTTTCTTT. Together with reference TRBV5-1 and TRBJ1-1, the CDR3 gives the full variable domain: KAGVTQTPRYLIKTRGQQVTLSCSPISGHRSVSWYQQTPGQGLQFLFEYFSETQRNKGNFPGRFSGRQFSNSRSEMNVSTLELGDSALYLCASTGNTEAFFGQGTRLTVV.